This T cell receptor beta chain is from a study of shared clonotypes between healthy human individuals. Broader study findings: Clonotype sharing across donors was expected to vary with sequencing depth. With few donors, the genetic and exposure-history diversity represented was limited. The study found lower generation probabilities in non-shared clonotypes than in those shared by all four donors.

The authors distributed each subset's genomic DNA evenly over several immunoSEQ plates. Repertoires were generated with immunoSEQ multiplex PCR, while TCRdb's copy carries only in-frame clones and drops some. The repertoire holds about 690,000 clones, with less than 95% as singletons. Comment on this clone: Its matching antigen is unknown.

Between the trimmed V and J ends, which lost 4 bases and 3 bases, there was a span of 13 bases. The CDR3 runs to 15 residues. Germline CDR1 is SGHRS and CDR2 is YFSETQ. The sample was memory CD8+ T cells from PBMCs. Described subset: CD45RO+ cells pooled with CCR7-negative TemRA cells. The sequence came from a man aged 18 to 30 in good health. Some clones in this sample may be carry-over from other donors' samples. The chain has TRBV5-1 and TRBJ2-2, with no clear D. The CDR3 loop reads CASSPRPGDTGELFF. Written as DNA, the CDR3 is TGCGCCAGCAGCCCCCGGCCCGGAGACACCGGGGAGCTGTTTTTT.